This TCR beta chain appears in the sequencing data of a study of blood T cell repertoires in COVID-19. Study-level background: COVID-19 samples, acute and convalescent, were from the United States, Italy and Spain.

In the authors' workflow: Estimation of nucleated cell counts was performed using reference gene primer amplification. Produced via immunoSEQ multiplex PCR; TCRdb's table is partial and in-frame only. The V and J calls and clone size are taken from that table; D and trimming were inferred from the DNA. The table shows about 11,000 clones, with over 80% occurring only once. V gave up 3 bases and J gave up 5 bases, with 14 bases separating them. Per germline, CDR1 MDHEN and CDR2 SYDVKM. This CDR3 is 14 amino acids long. V gene TRBV28 combines with J gene TRBJ2-7; D uncertain. This clonotype was sampled from a human donor in a cohort sampled during active COVID-19. Sequencing used peripheral blood. The CDR3 DNA follows: TGTGCCAGCAGTTTCCCCCTAGACCCCCACGAGCAGTACTTC. It is translated as CASSFPLDPHEQYF.